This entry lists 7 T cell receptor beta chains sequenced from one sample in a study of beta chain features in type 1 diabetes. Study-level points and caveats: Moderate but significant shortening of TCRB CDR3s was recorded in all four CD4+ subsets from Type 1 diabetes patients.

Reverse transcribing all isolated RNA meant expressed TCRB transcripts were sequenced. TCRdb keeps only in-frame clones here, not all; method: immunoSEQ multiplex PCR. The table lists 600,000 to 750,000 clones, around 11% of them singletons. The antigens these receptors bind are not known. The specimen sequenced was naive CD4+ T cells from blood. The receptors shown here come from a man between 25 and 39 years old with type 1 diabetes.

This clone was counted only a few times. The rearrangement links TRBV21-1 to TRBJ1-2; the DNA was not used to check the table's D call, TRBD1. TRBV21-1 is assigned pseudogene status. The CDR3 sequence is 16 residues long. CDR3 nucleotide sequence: TGTGCCAGCAGCAAAGCGAACAGGGTCCTCCTCTATGGCTACACCTTC. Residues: CASSKANRVLLYGYTF.

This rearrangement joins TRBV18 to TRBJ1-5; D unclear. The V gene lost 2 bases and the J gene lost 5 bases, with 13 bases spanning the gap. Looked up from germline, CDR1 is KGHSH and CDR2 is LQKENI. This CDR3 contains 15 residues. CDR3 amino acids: CASSPESSHDQPQHF. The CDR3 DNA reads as TGTGCCAGCTCACCAGAGTCCAGCCATGATCAGCCCCAGCATTTT.

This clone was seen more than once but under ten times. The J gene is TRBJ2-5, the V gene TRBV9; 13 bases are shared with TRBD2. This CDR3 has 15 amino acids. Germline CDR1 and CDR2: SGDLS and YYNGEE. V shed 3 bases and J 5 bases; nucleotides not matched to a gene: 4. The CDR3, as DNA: TGTGCCAGCAGCGCCCAGGGACTAGCGGGGGAGACCCAGTACTTC. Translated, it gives CASSAQGLAGETQYF.

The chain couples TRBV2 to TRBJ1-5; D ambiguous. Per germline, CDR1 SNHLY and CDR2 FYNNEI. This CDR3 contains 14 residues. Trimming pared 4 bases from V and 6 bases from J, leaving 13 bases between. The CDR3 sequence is CASSGRRGGQPQHF. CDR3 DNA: TGTGCCAGCAGTGGCCGACGAGGTGGTCAGCCCCAGCATTTT.

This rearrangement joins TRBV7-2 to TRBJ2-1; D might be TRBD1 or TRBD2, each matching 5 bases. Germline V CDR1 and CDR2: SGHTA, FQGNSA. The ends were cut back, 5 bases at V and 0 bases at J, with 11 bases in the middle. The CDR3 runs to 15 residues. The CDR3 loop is CASSPGDRSYNEQFF. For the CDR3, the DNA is TGTGCCAGCAGCCCCGGGGACCGCTCCTACAATGAGCAGTTCTTC.

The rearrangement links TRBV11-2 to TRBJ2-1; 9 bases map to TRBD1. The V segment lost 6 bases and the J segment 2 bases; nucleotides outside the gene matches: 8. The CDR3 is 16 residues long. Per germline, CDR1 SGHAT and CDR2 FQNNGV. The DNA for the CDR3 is TGTGCCAGCAGAAACGGCCGGGACAGGGCCTACAATGAGCAGTTCTTC. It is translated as CASRNGRDRAYNEQFF.

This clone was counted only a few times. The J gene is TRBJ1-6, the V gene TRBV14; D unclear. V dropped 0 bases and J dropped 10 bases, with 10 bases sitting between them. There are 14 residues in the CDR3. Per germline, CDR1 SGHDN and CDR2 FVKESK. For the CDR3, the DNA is TGTGCCAGCAGCCAAGACGTGGGTTGGTCACCCCTCCACTTT. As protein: CASSQDVGWSPLHF.